This T cell receptor (beta chain) was documented in a study of post-analysis software for immune sequencing data. Study results and caveats: The five TRBV segments detected at higher frequency in patients than in controls included TRBV5-6, TRBV5-1 and TRBV20-1. People with multiple sclerosis had a significantly lower normalized Chao1 diversity than controls did. Those samples that were prepared in the same batch co-clustered strongly by F measure.

Regarding this clonotype: Its antigen remains unknown.

The TCR beta cDNA libraries carried unique molecular identifiers. TCRdb independently ran MiXCR on the PCR reads; one entry per CDR3 protein. The table has approximately 730,000 distinct CDR3 sequences, 30% seen once; the top ten hold about 0.5%. The germline CDR1 and CDR2 sequences are LGHNA and YSLEER. V was clipped by 3 bases and J by 9 bases; unmatched bases: 16. There are 16 residues in the CDR3. The sequence derives from a girl between 5 and 17 years old with multiple sclerosis. J is TRBJ2-7 and V is TRBV4-3; 8 nucleotides match TRBD1. The sample consisted of blood. CDR3 residues: CASSQECGTGYSGQYF. As DNA, the CDR3 is TGCGCCAGCAGCCAGGAGTGCGGGACAGGTTATTCAGGGCAGTACTTC.